One sample yielded the 21 T cell receptor beta chains listed below, sequenced in a study of T cells in women clearing cervical HPV infection. Only in-frame clones appear in the TCRdb table, and some are missing; sequencing was by immunoSEQ multiplex PCR. This sample's table has about 35,000 clones. Sample: blood buffy coat. The source of these receptors is a woman aged 18-69 years with a cervical HPV16 infection that either progressed to CIN3+ or cleared (not recorded which).

Remarks on this clone: The missing CDR3 end, 3 residues past where the read stops, is filled in from the germline J gene. The gene calls are TRBV19 and TRBJ2-7; 9 bases map to TRBD1. Germline CDR1 is LNHDA and CDR2 is SQIVND (reference sequence). The ends lost 1 base at V and 4 bases at J; junction bases unmatched: 8. There are 16 residues in the CDR3. The CDR3 region is CASSIVSTGGKYEQYF. Incomplete CDR3 DNA: TGTGCCAGTAGTATAGTTTCGACAGGGGGAAAGTACGAG.

For this clone: Compared with germline, one end of the junction differs, possibly owing to a read error. The observed sequence ends 3 residues before the CDR3 terminus, with the missing tail filled in from the germline J gene. The J gene is TRBJ2-3, the V gene TRBV7-9, with 11 bases that match TRBD1. CDR1 is SEHNR and CDR2 is FQNEAQ in the germline V gene (reference sequence). The CDR3 is 14 residues long. The CDR3 sequence is CSSSRTGGGETQYF. The covered CDR3 bases are TGTTCCAGCAGCAGGACAGGGGGCGGAGAGACG. Full variable domain (rest looked up from reference TRBV7-9 and TRBJ2-3): DTGVSQNPRHKITKRGQNVTFRCDPISEHNRLYWYRQTLGQGPEFLTYFQNEAQLEKSRLLSDRFSAERPKGSFSTLEIQRTEQGDSAMYLCSSSRTGGGETQYFGPGTRLTVL.

The sequenced CDR3 bases are TGTGCCAGCAGTACACAGACTTCACCC. Encoded protein: CASSTQTSP. The entire CDR3 protein reads CASSTQTSPLHF. This chain links TRBV12-3 or TRBV12-4 with TRBJ1-6; D is unresolved. Coverage ceases 3 residues before the CDR3 finishes, and the germline J gene fills in the end. The CDR3 is 12 amino acids. Deletions cut 5 bases from V and 9 bases from J, with 8 bases between.

Comment on this clone: The read comes to an end 3 residues before the CDR3 does, leaving the germline J gene to fill in the end. The V and J genes are TRBV7-9 and TRBJ1-5, with D hard to call. Germline CDR1 reads SEHNR; CDR2 reads FQNEAQ (reference sequence). V was pared by 5 bases and J by 5 bases, with 13 bases between. This CDR3 has 14 amino acids. Incomplete CDR3 DNA: TGTGCCAGCAGCCGGGTGGGTCCGCATCAGCCC. Translating it yields CASSRVGPHQP. The entire CDR3 protein reads CASSRVGPHQPQHF.

Note on this clone: The read falls 3 residues short of the CDR3 end, and the missing part is taken from the germline J gene. The chain has TRBV5-6 and TRBJ1-5; no clear D gene. Trimming took off 5 bases at V and 6 bases at J, with 6 bases between the two ends. This CDR3 spans 11 amino acids. Germline loops: CDR1 SGHDT, CDR2 YYEEEE. The covered CDR3 bases are TGTGCCAGCAGGCTAAGTCAGCCC. This encodes CASRLSQP. The whole CDR3 reads CASRLSQPQHF. The full variable domain, with the rest looked up from reference TRBV5-6 and TRBJ1-5, is DAGVTQSPTHLIKTRGQQVTLRCSPKSGHDTVSWYQQALGQGPQFIFQYYEEEERQRGNFPDRFSGHQFPNYSSELNVNALLLGDSALYLCASRLSQPQHFGDGTRLSIL.

Note on this clone: Read data end 3 residues before the CDR3 end; the end is taken from the germline J gene. The chain carries TRBV29-1 and TRBJ2-7, with D possibly being TRBD1 or TRBD2 (5 bases each). Per the germline V gene, CDR1 is SQVTM and CDR2 is ANQGSEA. This CDR3 has 12 residues. The V and J ends lost 4 bases and 2 bases respectively, with 9 bases between them. The covered CDR3 bases are TGCAGCGTTGCTAGGGGAGCCTACGAG. Amino acid sequence: CSVARGAYE. The complete CDR3 reads CSVARGAYEQYF.

Regarding this clone: The read ends 3 residues early relative to the CDR3; the germline J gene fills the gap. J is TRBJ2-7 and V is TRBV27; no reliable D call. This CDR3 has 13 residues. The V end lost 3 bases, the J end lost 4 bases, and 10 bases lay between the germline ends. Germline V gene data show CDR1 as MNHEY and CDR2 as SMNVEV (reference sequence). CDR3 region: CASSFSIGYEQYF. CDR3 DNA (partial): TGTGCCAGCAGTTTTTCTATCGGGTACGAG.

This chain's CDR3 is CASSFAGVTGELFF. The DNA read from the CDR3 is TGTGCCAGCAGTTTCGCAGGGGTCACCGGGGAG. The V gene is TRBV28, the J gene TRBJ2-2; TRBD1 might be the D (6 bases). The CDR3 end is not reached by the read, which stops 3 residues before it; the germline J gene fills it in. The CDR3 extends over 14 amino acids. Germline CDR1 is MDHEN and CDR2 is SYDVKM. V lost 3 bases and J lost 4, with 9 bases in between.

Turning to this clone: The read gets to within 3 residues of the CDR3 end, and the germline J gene fills in the rest. The chain carries TRBV20-1 and TRBJ1-2; 8 nucleotides match TRBD1. V gave up 3 bases and J gave up 5 bases; unmatched junction bases: 17. CDR1 DFQATT and CDR2 SNEGSKA come from the germline V gene (reference sequence). CDR3 length equals 17 residues. The CDR3 reads CSASPLGQGALSYGYTF. The part of the CDR3 DNA that was read is TGCAGTGCTAGTCCCTTGGGGCAGGGGGCGCTGAGTTATGGC.

A remark on this clone: The CDR3 extends 3 residues past the end of the read, so its final part is completed from the germline J gene. The chain combines TRBV5-1 with TRBJ2-3; TRBD2 matches at 11 bases. The CDR3 sequence is 16 residues long. From germline, CDR1 is SGHRS and CDR2 YFSETQ. J lost 4 bases, V lost 2 bases, and 6 bases had no gene match. The part of the CDR3 DNA that was read is TGCGCCAGCAGCTTTGGTAGCGGGGGGGGTGCAGATACG. It specifies CASSFGSGGGADT. The whole CDR3 protein reads CASSFGSGGGADTQYF.

Remarks on this clone: The read ends 3 residues before the CDR3 terminus; that terminus is restored from the germline J gene. The chain has TRBV5-1 and TRBJ1-5, with D maybe TRBD1 (5 bases). Germline assignment: CDR1 SGHRS and CDR2 YFSETQ. V was clipped by 5 bases and J by 6 bases, with 12 bases between them. This CDR3 has 13 residues. Here the CDR3 reads CASSAEGSQPQHF. CDR3 DNA (partial): TGCGCCAGCAGTGCCGAGGGGTCTCAGCCC. Complete variable domain (other parts from reference TRBV5-1 and TRBJ1-5): KAGVTQTPRYLIKTRGQQVTLSCSPISGHRSVSWYQQTPGQGLQFLFEYFSETQRNKGNFPGRFSGRQFSNSRSEMNVSTLELGDSALYLCASSAEGSQPQHFGDGTRLSIL.

Points on this clone: The read falls 3 residues short of the CDR3 end, and the missing part is taken from the germline J gene. The chain joins TRBV5-1 to TRBJ1-2; D is uncertain. Germline-derived CDR1 and CDR2 are SGHRS and YFSETQ. The CDR3 is 15 amino acids. CDR3 DNA, as far as it was read: TGCGCCAGCAGCTTGTCGCCTACGAGCTCCTACGAG. Amino acid sequence: CASSLSPTSSYE. The CDR3 as a whole reads CASSLSPTSSYEYTF.

A note on this clone: The read is 3 residues too short to cover the CDR3 end, so that end is filled in from the germline J gene. The gene calls are TRBV5-1 and TRBJ2-1, with TRBD2 identical over 12 bases. V was clipped by 5 bases and J by 7 bases; unmatched bases: 10. CDR1 is SGHRS, CDR2 YFSETQ, per germline. The CDR3 is 16 residues long. CDR3 DNA, as far as it was read: TGCGCCAGCAGTCTGACCTCTAGCGGGAGGGCGAATGAG. The encoded protein is CASSLTSSGRANE. The CDR3 as a whole reads CASSLTSSGRANEQFF.

As for this clone: The read finishes 3 residues shy of the CDR3 end, and the germline J gene is used to complete it. The V gene is TRBV19, the J gene TRBJ2-1, with 10 bases that match TRBD2. The CDR3 runs 16 residues. V lost 5 bases to trimming and J lost 7 bases; unmatched junction nucleotides: 11. The germline CDR1 and CDR2 sequences are LNHDA and SQIVND (reference sequence). CDR3 loop: CASSDLRTSGGNEQFF. Partial CDR3 DNA: TGTGCCAGTAGTGACCTCCGGACTAGCGGTGGGAATGAG.

Details on this clone: The read stops 3 residues short of the end of the CDR3; the missing end is completed from the germline J gene. The chain has TRBV11-2 and TRBJ1-3; 7 nucleotides agree with TRBD1. Germline-derived CDR1 and CDR2 are SGHAT and FQNNGV. V gave up 3 bases and J gave up 3 bases; unmatched junction bases: 2. The CDR3 runs 14 residues. CDR3 DNA, as far as it was read: TGTGCCAGCAGCTTCACAGGGGATGGAAACACC. Residues: CASSFTGDGNT. The whole CDR3 reads CASSFTGDGNTIYF.

Comment on this clone: The missing CDR3 end, 3 residues past where the read stops, is filled in from the germline J gene. The rearrangement uses TRBV20-1 and TRBJ2-1; perhaps TRBD2 as D (5 bases). In germline, CDR1 is DFQATT, CDR2 SNEGSKA (reference sequence). CDR3 length equals 16 residues. V was cut by 0 bases and J by 4 bases, with 16 bases left in between. The part of the CDR3 DNA that was read is TGCAGTGCTAGAGATAGGGTAGCGTCAAAATACAATGAG. Its protein is CSARDRVASKYNE. The whole CDR3 reads CSARDRVASKYNEQFF.

A note on this clone: Coverage ceases 3 residues before the CDR3 finishes, and the germline J gene fills in the end. V is TRBV10-2 and J is TRBJ2-3, with TRBD1 matching over 9 bases. The J segment lost 5 bases and the V segment lost 7 bases, leaving 7 bases of the junction unmatched. Germline CDR1 reads WSHSY; CDR2 reads SAAADI. The CDR3 extends over 14 amino acids. The sequenced part of the CDR3 DNA is TGCGCCAGCACCACAGGGGGCGCTAAAGATACG. This encodes CASTTGGAKDT. In full, the CDR3 is CASTTGGAKDTQYF.

This CDR3 is CASSGRDRVSHEQYF. CDR3 bases read: TGTGCCAGCTCAGGTCGGGACAGGGTGTCCCACGAG. V and J are TRBV7-9 and TRBJ2-7; 9 bases align to TRBD1. Read sequence stops 3 residues before the CDR3 end, and the germline J gene provides the missing end. The CDR3 is 15 amino acids. Germline V CDR1 and CDR2: SEHNR, FQNEAQ (reference sequence). After removal of 8 bases from V and 5 bases from J, the junction contained 13 bases not matched to a gene. The whole variable domain, filled in from reference TRBV7-9 and TRBJ2-7, reads DTGVSQNPRHKITKRGQNVTFRCDPISEHNRLYWYRQTLGQGPEFLTYFQNEAQLEKSRLLSDRFSAERPKGSFSTLEIQRTEQGDSAMYLCASSGRDRVSHEQYFGPGTRLTVT.

Note on this clone: A junction boundary mismatches the germline segment, possibly from a read error. The read terminates 3 residues before the CDR3 end, so the remaining end is supplied by the germline J gene. The chain carries TRBV7-7 and TRBJ2-7, with 7 positions matching TRBD1. The germline V gene has CDR1 SSHAT and CDR2 FNYEAQ (reference sequence). The CDR3 has 13 amino acids. The CDR3 DNA, read in part, is TGTACCAGCAGCTTGTACAGGGGATACGAG. It codes for CTSSLYRGYE. The full-length CDR3 reads as CTSSLYRGYEQYF.

A note on this clone: Read data end 3 residues before the CDR3 end; the end is taken from the germline J gene. The chain couples TRBV7-6 to TRBJ2-1; 7 bases match TRBD2. J was trimmed by 4 bases and V by 5 bases; bases with no gene match: 5. CDR1 and CDR2 (germline): SGHVS, FNYEAQ. This CDR3 has 14 residues. The part of the CDR3 DNA that was read is TGTGCCAGCAGCCCGGGACTATCGTACAATGAG. Residues: CASSPGLSYNE. The full-length CDR3 reads as CASSPGLSYNEQFF.

Remarks on this clone: The DNA ends 3 residues before the CDR3 does, and the rest of the CDR3 is filled in from the germline J gene. The chain has TRBV2 and TRBJ2-7; TRBD2 is a possible D gene (7 bases). Germline V CDR1 and CDR2: SNHLY, FYNNEI. Trimming removed 6 bases at V and 5 bases at J, with 17 bases between. This CDR3 has 14 amino acids. The CDR3 bases that were read are TGTGCCAGCAGCCGGGACACGGGGGGCCACGAG. Amino acids: CASSRDTGGHE. The entire CDR3 protein is CASSRDTGGHEQYF. Together with reference TRBV2 and TRBJ2-7, the CDR3 gives the full variable domain: EPEVTQTPSHQVTQMGQEVILRCVPISNHLYFYWYRQILGQKVEFLVSFYNNEISEKSEIFDDQFSVERPDGSNFTLKIRSTKLEDSAMYFCASSRDTGGHEQYFGPGTRLTVT.